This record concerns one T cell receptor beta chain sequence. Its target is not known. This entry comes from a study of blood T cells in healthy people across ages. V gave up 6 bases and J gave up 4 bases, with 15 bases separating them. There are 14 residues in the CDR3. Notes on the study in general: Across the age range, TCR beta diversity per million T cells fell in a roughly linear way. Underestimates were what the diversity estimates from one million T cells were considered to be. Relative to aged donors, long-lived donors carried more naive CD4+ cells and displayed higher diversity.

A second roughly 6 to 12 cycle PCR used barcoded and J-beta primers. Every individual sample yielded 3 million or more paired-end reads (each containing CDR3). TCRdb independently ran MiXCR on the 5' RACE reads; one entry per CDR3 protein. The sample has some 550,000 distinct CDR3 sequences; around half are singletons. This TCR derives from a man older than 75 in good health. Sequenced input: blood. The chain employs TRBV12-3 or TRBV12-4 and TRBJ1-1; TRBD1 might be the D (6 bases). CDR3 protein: CASRRAGVVTEAFF. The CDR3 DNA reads TGTGCCAGCAGACGCGCAGGGGTGGTCACTGAAGCTTTCTTT.